There are many counts of the clone carrying this T cell receptor (beta chain). Construction of TCR beta libraries relied on iRepertoire HTBI primers and on Arm-PCR targeting CDR3 regions. MiXCR, run by TCRdb on the multiplex PCR reads, gives a single entry per CDR3 protein. The data hold about 440,000 distinct CDR3 sequences, with about 15% observed a single time. This record belongs to a study of regulatory T cells in long-lasting Graves disease. Noted time point: newly diagnosed GD, antithyroid drugs for less than 3 months. The authors made the TCR library using RNA they extracted from PBMCs. CDR1 and CDR2 (germline): SGHRS, YFSETQ. This CDR3 comprises 13 residues. Trimming left V 2 bases short and J 12 bases short, with 15 bases between. A further study also used this sample, focusing on T cells in Graves' hyperthyroidism and ophthalmopathy.

V and J are TRBV5-1 and TRBJ2-1, with unresolved D. The source is a woman younger than 45 with Graves disease. The sequencing used peripheral blood mononuclear cells (PBMCs), collected at new diagnosis, from a patient treated with antithyroid drugs. CDR3 protein: CASSFSLPIGQFF. In DNA form, the CDR3 reads TGCGCCAGCAGCTTCTCCCTTCCGATTGGGCAGTTCTTC.